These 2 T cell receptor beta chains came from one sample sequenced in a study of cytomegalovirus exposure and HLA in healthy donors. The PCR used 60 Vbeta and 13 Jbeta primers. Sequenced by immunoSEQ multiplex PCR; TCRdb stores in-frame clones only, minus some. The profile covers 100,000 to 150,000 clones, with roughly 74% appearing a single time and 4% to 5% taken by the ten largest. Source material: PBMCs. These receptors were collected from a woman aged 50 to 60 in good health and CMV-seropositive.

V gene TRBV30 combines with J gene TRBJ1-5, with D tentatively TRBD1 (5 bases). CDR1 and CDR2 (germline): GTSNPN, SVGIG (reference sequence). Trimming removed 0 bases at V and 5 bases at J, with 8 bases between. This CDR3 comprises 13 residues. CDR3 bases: TGTGCCTGGAGTGTAGCGGGGGATCAGCCCCAGCATTTT. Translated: CAWSVAGDQPQHF. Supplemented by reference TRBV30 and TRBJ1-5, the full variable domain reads SQTIHQWPATLVQPVGSPLSLECTVEGTSNPNLYWYRQAAGRGLQLLFYSVGIGQISSEVPQNLSASRPQDRQFILSSKKLLLSDSGFYLCAWSVAGDQPQHFGDGTRLSIL.

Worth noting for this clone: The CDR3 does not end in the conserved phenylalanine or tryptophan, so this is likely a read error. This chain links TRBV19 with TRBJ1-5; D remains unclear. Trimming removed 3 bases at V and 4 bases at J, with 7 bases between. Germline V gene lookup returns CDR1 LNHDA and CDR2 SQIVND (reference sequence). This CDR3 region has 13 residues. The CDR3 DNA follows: TGTGCCAGTAGTATTACCGGGAATCAGCCCCAGCATCTT. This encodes CASSITGNQPQHL.